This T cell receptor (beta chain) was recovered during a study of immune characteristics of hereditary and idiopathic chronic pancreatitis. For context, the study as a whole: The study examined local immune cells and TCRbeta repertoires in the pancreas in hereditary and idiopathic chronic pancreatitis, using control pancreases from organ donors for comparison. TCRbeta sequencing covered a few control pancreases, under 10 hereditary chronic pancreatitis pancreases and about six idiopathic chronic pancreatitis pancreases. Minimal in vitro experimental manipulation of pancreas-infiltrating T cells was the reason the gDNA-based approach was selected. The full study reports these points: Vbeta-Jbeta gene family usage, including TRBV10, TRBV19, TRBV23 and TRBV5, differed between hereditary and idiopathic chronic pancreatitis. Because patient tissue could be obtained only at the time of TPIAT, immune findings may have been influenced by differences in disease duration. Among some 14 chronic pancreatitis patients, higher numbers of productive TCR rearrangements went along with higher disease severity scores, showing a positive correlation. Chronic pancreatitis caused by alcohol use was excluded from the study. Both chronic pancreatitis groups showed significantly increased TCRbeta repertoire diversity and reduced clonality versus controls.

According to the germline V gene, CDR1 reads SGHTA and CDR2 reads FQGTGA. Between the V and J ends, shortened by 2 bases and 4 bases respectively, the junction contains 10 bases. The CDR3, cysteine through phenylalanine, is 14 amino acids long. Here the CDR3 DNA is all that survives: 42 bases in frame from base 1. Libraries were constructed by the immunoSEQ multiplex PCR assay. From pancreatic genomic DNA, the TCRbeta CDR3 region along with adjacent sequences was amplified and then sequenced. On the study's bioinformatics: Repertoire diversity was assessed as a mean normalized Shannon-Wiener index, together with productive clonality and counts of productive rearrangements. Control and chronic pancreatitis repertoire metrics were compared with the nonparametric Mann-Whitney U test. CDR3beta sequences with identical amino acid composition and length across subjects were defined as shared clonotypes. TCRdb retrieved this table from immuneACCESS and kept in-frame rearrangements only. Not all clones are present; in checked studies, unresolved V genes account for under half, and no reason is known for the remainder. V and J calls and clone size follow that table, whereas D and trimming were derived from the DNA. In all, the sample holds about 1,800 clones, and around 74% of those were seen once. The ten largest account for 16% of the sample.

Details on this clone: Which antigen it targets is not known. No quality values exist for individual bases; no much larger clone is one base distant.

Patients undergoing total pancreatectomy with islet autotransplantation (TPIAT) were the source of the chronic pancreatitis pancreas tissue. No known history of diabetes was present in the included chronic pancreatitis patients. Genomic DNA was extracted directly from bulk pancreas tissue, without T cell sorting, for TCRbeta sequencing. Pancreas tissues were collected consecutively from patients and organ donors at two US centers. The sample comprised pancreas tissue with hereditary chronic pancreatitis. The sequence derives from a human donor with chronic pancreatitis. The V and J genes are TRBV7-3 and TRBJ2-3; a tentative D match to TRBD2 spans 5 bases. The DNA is TGTGCCAGCAGCTTAGACGGGGTCCCAGATACGCAGTATTTT. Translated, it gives CASSLDGVPDTQYF.